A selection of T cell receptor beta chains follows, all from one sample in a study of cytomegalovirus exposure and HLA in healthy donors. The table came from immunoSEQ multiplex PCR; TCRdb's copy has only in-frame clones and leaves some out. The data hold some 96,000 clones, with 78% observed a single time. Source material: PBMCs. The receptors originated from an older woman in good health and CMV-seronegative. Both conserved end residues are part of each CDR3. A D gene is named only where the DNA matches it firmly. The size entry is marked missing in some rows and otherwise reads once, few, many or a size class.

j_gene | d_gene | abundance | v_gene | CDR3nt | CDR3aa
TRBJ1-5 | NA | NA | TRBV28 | TGTGCCAGCAGCTCAGTCGAATATAGCAATCAGCCCCAGCATTTT | CASSSVEYSNQPQHF
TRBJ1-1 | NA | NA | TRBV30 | TGTGCCTGGAGCAGAGGGAGTGAAGCTTTCTTT | CAWSRGSEAFF
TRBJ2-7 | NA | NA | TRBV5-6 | TGTGCCAGCAGTAAAGCCCTCGAGCAGTACTTC | CASSKALEQYF
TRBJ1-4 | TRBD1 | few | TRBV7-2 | TGTGCCAGCAGCTTACGTCCCGGGACAGGGAGGAATGAAAAACTGTTTTTT | CASSLRPGTGRNEKLFF
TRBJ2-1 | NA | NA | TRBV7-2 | TGTGCCAGTCGACGGCTAGCGACCCATGAGCAGTTCTTC | CASRRLATHEQFF
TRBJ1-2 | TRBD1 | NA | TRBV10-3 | TGTGCCACGGATGAATATCCGGGACAGGGAGCTAACTATGGCTACACCTTC | CATDEYPGQGANYGYTF
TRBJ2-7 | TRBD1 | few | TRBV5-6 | TGTGCCAGCAGCTTCGTGACAGGGTCCTACGAGCAGTACTTC | CASSFVTGSYEQYF
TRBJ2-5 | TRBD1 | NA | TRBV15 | TGTGCCACCAGCGGGATATTAGGGGGCGGGGAGACCCAGTACTTC | CATSGILGGGETQYF
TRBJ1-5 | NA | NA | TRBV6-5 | TGTGCCAGCAGTTACGACAGTGATCAGCCCCAGCATTTT | CASSYDSDQPQHF
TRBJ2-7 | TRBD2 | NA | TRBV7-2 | TGTGCCAGCAAGACTAGCGGGGGGTACGAGCAGTACTTC | CASKTSGGYEQYF
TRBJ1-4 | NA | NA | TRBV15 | TGTGCCACCAGCAGAGCAGTCGCAACTAATGAAAAACTGTTTTTT | CATSRAVATNEKLFF
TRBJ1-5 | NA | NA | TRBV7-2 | TGTGCCAGCAGCTCGGCGGGAGGCAATCAGCCCCAGCATTTT | CASSSAGGNQPQHF
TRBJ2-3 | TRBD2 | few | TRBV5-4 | TGTGCCAGCAGCTTGGTTCTAGCGGGAGGGCCCGGCACAGATACGCAGTATTTT | CASSLVLAGGPGTDTQYF
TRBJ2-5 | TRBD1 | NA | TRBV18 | TGTGCCAGCTCACCTAGGACGGGACAGGAGACCCAGTACTTC | CASSPRTGQETQYF
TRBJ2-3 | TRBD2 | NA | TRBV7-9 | TGTGCCAGCAGCTTAGCGGGAGGGCTGGGAGATACGCAGTATTTT | CASSLAGGLGDTQYF
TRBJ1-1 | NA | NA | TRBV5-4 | TGTGCCAGCAGCTTGATGGGGGGATTGAACACTGAAGCTTTCTTT | CASSLMGGLNTEAFF
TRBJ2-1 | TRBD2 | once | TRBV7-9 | TGTGCCAGCAGCTCACTAGCGGGGCTCTACAATGAGCAGTTCTTC | CASSSLAGLYNEQFF
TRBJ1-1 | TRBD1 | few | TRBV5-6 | TGTGCCAGCAGGCTGAGGGGGCGGGACACTGAAGCTTTCTTT | CASRLRGRDTEAFF
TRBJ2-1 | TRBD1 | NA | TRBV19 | TGTGCCAGTAGCCTGGGGACAGGGGGTACGTACAATGAGCAGTTCTTC | CASSLGTGGTYNEQFF
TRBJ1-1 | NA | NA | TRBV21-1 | TGTGCCAGCAGCAAAGAACAAAGGGGAGCTTTCTTT | CASSKEQRGAFF
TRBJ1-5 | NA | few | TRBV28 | TGTGCCAGCACCCGTGGGGCTTATCAGCCCCAGCATTTT | CASTRGAYQPQHF
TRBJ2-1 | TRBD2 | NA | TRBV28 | TGTGCCAGCAGTTTCCAACTAGCGGGAGTGTTCGAGCAGTTCTTC | CASSFQLAGVFEQFF
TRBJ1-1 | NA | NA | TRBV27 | TGTGCCAGCAGTTCGGGACATACGAACACTGAAGCTTTCTTT | CASSSGHTNTEAFF